One and the same sample provided the 17 T cell receptor beta chains below, sequenced in a study of post-analysis software for immune sequencing data. General study findings and limits: Among several TRBV segments more frequent in patients than controls were TRBV5-6, TRBV5-1 and TRBV20-1.

Each TCR beta cDNA library carried unique molecular identifiers. TCRdb reprocessed the PCR reads via MiXCR and lists one record per CDR3 protein. The sample lists hundreds of thousands of distinct CDR3 sequences; 36% were seen once. The antigens of these receptors remain unknown. The sequenced material came from blood. Receptors originate from a girl aged 10 to 17 with multiple sclerosis.

Comment on this clonotype: The conserved phenylalanine or tryptophan normally closing the CDR3 is absent here, so this likely arose from a read error. The gene calls are TRBV3-1 and TRBJ1-5; a possible D gene is TRBD1 (6 bases). V gave up 2 bases and J gave up 6 bases, with 14 bases separating them. The CDR3 extends over 15 amino acids. CDR1 is LGHDT and CDR2 is YNNKEL in the germline V gene (reference sequence). CDR3 amino acids: CASSQSPGAGQPQHV. The CDR3 nucleotides are TGTGCCAGCAGCCAAAGTCCGGGGGCGGGTCAGCCCCAGCATGTT.

This clonotype occurred many times. The chain is built from TRBV11-2 and TRBJ2-2, with D possibly called TRBD1 or TRBD2 (5 bases each). V dropped 1 base and J dropped 3 bases, with 12 bases sitting between them. The CDR3 consists of 16 residues. Germline V gene lookup returns CDR1 SGHAT and CDR2 FQNNGV. CDR3 loop: CASSLVRGADTGELFF. The CDR3 nucleotides are TGTGCCAGCAGCTTAGTCAGAGGGGCCGACACCGGGGAGCTGTTTTTT.

The V gene is TRBV20-1, the J gene TRBJ2-7, with 9 bases matching TRBD2. Germline loops: CDR1 DFQATT, CDR2 SNEGSKA (reference sequence). There are 15 residues in the CDR3. V lost 2 bases to trimming and J lost 0 bases; unmatched junction nucleotides: 5. CDR3 DNA sequence: TGCAGTGCTAGACGGTGGACTAGCGACTCCTACGAGCAGTACTTC. This gives the protein CSARRWTSDSYEQYF.

This clonotype was seen at least ten times. The chain has TRBV7-2 and TRBJ2-1; 8 bases are shared with TRBD2. The CDR3 sequence is 16 residues long. Germline V gene data show CDR1 as SGHTA and CDR2 as FQGNSA. V was pared by 1 base and J by 5 bases, with 7 bases of the junction left unmatched. This chain's CDR3 is CASSLVWAGGDNEQFF. DNA of the CDR3: TGTGCCAGCAGCTTAGTTTGGGCGGGAGGCGACAATGAGCAGTTCTTC.

The genes are TRBV7-9 and TRBJ2-5; TRBD2 agrees at 9 bases. Trimming removed 3 bases from V and 5 bases from J; junction bases left unmatched: 19. Germline V lookup: CDR1 SEHNR, CDR2 FQNEAQ (reference sequence). The CDR3 totals 19 residues. The CDR3 sequence: CASSFGGPSGRPLEETQYF. Written as DNA, the CDR3 is TGTGCCAGCAGCTTTGGGGGTCCGAGCGGGAGGCCGCTAGAGGAGACCCAGTACTTC.

This chain joins TRBV2 and TRBJ2-5; possible D gene TRBD2, 5 bases. The CDR3 runs to 14 residues. Trimming took 3 bases from V and 3 from J, leaving 11 bases between them. CDR1 and CDR2 from the germline V gene are SNHLY and FYNNEI. CDR3 region: CASSDPDGKETQYF. The CDR3 DNA is TGTGCCAGCAGTGATCCGGACGGGAAAGAGACCCAGTACTTC.

The CDR3 sequence: CASSWTSGNEQFF. The DNA of the CDR3 is TGTGCCAGCAGCTGGACTAGCGGGAATGAGCAGTTCTTC. The rearrangement links TRBV3-1 to TRBJ2-1; 11 bases are shared with TRBD2. This CDR3 contains 13 residues. The V and J ends lost 5 bases and 7 bases, in that order; junction bases with no gene match: 1. Per germline, CDR1 LGHDT and CDR2 YNNKEL (reference sequence).

The CDR3 DNA is TGTGCCAGCAGCTTGGACAGGGAAGCTTTCTTT. Protein sequence: CASSLDREAFF. The chain links TRBV7-8 to TRBJ1-1, with 7 bases fitting TRBD1. CDR3 length: 11 amino acids. The V gene end was trimmed by 3 bases and the J gene end by 8 bases; junction bases not matched to a gene: 0. Germline CDR1 SGHVS, CDR2 FQNEAQ.

Note on this clonotype: The junction and the germline gene differ at one end; a read error may be behind it. V gene TRBV7-9 combines with J gene TRBJ2-3; 12 nucleotides match TRBD2. The CDR3 covers 17 residues. CDR1 SEHNR and CDR2 FQNEAQ come from the germline V gene (reference sequence). The CDR3: CASSLATSGRGTDTQYF. The CDR3 bases are TGTGCCAGCAGCTTAGCGACTAGCGGGAGAGGCACAGATACACAGTATTTT. Variable domain in full (rest from reference TRBV7-9 and TRBJ2-3): DTGVSQNPRHKITKRGQNVTFRCDPISEHNRLYWYRQTLGQGPEFLTYFQNEAQLEKSRLLSDRFSAERPKGSFSTLEIQRTEQGDSAMYLCASSLATSGRGTDTQYFGPGTRLTVL.

This clonotype was seen at least ten times. This sequence joins TRBV24-1 and TRBJ2-5, with unresolved D. Per germline, CDR1 KGHDR and CDR2 SFDVKD. V lost 1 base, J lost 5 bases, and 13 bases lay in between. The CDR3 spans 15 residues. CDR3 sequence (DNA): TGTGCCACCAGTGATTTTCGGGCGGAACGGGAGACCCAGTACTTC. This encodes CATSDFRAERETQYF.

This clonotype was recorded at least ten times. The V gene is TRBV7-8, the J gene TRBJ2-3; no reliable D call. V was shortened by 5 bases and J by 6 bases, with 9 bases between the two germline ends. Per germline, CDR1 SGHVS and CDR2 FQNEAQ. The CDR3 has 12 amino acids. DNA for the CDR3: TGTGCCAGCAGCCACCCCTGGGATACGCAGTATTTT. Residues: CASSHPWDTQYF.

This clonotype has a count of ten or more. This sequence joins TRBV5-1 and TRBJ2-3; 8 nucleotides align to TRBD2. This CDR3 is 16 amino acids long. The V and J ends lost 3 bases and 3 bases, in that order; junction bases with no gene match: 9. CDR1 and CDR2 (germline): SGHRS, YFSETQ. The chain's CDR3 is CASSSGGRAATDTQYF. The CDR3 nucleotides are TGCGCCAGCAGCTCGGGAGGGAGGGCCGCGACAGATACGCAGTATTTT.

Worth noting for this clonotype: This may be a read error, as it is one base from a much larger clone. The chain joins TRBV4-2 to TRBJ2-4; D might be TRBD2 (6 bases). V lost 0 bases and J lost 1, with 19 bases in between. This CDR3 has 19 amino acids. The V gene's germline CDR1 is LGHNA and CDR2 YNFKEQ. This CDR3 is CASSQEGGMGRRAKNIQYF. CDR3 coding DNA: TGTGCCAGCAGCCAAGAAGGTGGCATGGGGAGGAGGGCCAAAAACATTCAGTACTTC.

In regard to this clonotype: A much larger clone differs from this one at a single base, so this may be a read error. The chain links TRBV10-3 to TRBJ1-6; 9 bases are shared with TRBD1. The CDR3 has 14 amino acids. CDR1 and CDR2 (germline): ENHRY, SYGVKD. The CDR3, as DNA: TGTGCCATCAGTGCTGGGACAGGGAATTCACCCCCCCACTTT. It translates to CAISAGTGNSPPHF.

The rearrangement links TRBV20-1 to TRBJ1-1, with a weak D call TRBD1 (6 bases). The V end was cut by 3 bases, the J end by 1 base, with 12 bases between. The CDR3 spans 14 residues. CDR1 and CDR2 (germline): DFQATT, SNEGSKA (reference sequence). CDR3 bases: TGCAGTGCTAGGCAGGGACACCAGAACACTGAAGCTTTCTTT. Translation: CSARQGHQNTEAFF.

A few counts support this clonotype. The J gene is TRBJ1-1, the V gene TRBV12-3 or TRBV12-4; 8 nucleotides agree with TRBD1. The junction had 16 bases not matched to a gene; V was cut back by 3 bases and J by 7 bases. This CDR3 region has 17 residues. The CDR3 DNA sequence: TGTGCCAGCAGTTTTGGGCAGGGGGCGCTGAGTAGGCGTGAAGCTTTCTTT. The encoded protein is CASSFGQGALSRREAFF.

The rearrangement uses TRBV7-8 and TRBJ2-5; D is unclear. V lost 1 base, J lost 0 bases, and 9 bases lay in between. The germline V gene has CDR1 SGHVS and CDR2 FQNEAQ. The CDR3 runs to 15 residues. In DNA form, the CDR3 reads TGTGCCAGCAGCTTAGTGGCACAGCACCAAGAGACCCAGTACTTC. Encoded protein: CASSLVAQHQETQYF.